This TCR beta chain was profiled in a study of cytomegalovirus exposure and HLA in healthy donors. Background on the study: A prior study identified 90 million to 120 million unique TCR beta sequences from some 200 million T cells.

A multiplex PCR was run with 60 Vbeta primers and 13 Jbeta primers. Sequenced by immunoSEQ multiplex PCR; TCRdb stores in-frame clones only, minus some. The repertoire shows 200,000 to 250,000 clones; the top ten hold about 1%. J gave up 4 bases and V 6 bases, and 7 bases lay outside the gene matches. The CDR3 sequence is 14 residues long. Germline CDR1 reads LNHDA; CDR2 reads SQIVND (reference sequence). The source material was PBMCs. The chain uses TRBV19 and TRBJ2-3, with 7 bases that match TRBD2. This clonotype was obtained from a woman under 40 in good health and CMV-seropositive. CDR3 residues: CASRAGVSSDTQYF. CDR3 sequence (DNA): TGTGCCAGTAGGGCGGGGGTATCGTCAGATACGCAGTATTTT.